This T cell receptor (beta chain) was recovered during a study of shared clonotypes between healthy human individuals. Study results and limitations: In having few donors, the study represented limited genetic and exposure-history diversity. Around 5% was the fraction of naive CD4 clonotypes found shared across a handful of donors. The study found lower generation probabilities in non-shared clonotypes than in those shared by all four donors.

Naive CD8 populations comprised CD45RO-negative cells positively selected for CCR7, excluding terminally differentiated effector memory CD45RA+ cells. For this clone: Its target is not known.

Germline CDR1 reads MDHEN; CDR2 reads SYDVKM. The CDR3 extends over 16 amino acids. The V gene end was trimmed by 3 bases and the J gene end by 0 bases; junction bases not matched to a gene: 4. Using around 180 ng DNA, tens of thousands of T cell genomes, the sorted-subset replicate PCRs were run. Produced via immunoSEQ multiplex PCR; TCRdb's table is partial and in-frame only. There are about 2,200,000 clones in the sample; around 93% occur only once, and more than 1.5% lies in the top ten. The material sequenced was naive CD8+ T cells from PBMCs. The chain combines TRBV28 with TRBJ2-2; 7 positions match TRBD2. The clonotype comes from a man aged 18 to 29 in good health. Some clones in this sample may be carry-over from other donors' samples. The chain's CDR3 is CASSLGGLTNTGELFF. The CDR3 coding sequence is TGTGCCAGCAGTTTGGGAGGGTTAACGAACACCGGGGAGCTGTTTTTT.